The 9 T cell receptor beta chains presented below share a single source sample, sequenced in a study of shared clonotypes between healthy human individuals. CD8 cells classed as naive were CD45RO-negative and positively selected for CCR7, excluding terminally differentiated effector memory CD45RA+ cells. Here immunoSEQ multiplex PCR was the method, and the copy in TCRdb shows in-frame clones only, minus some. The sample has millions of clones, about 93% seen once. The sample consisted of naive CD8+ T cells from PBMCs. The receptor set was obtained from a man aged 18 to 29 in good health. Some clones in this sample may be carry-over from other donors' samples.

This chain uses TRBV28 with TRBJ1-1, with D possibly being TRBD1 (6 bases). Germline assignment: CDR1 MDHEN and CDR2 SYDVKM. The CDR3 length is 15 residues. V lost 6 bases and J lost 3, with 17 bases in between. CDR3 bases: TGTGCCAGCAGAACGTCGACAGGAAAAGACACTGAAGCTTTCTTT. It specifies CASRTSTGKDTEAFF.

The V gene is TRBV7-9, the J gene TRBJ2-1; TRBD2 might be the D (6 bases). Germline values: CDR1 SEHNR, CDR2 FQNEAQ (reference sequence). This CDR3 spans 15 amino acids. The ends were cut back, 5 bases at V and 1 base at J, with 12 bases in the middle. In nucleotides, the CDR3 is TGTGCCAGCAGCGTTAGCGGAGTATCCTACAATGAGCAGTTCTTC. Translated: CASSVSGVSYNEQFF.

This rearrangement joins TRBV10-2 to TRBJ2-5; D perhaps matches TRBD2 (5 bases). Germline V gene lookup returns CDR1 WSHSY and CDR2 SAAADI. The CDR3 sequence is 13 residues long. Trimming took off 7 bases at V and 5 bases at J, with 14 bases between the two ends. The CDR3: CASNKLGWETQYF. The CDR3 region has the DNA TGCGCCAGCAATAAACTAGGGTGGGAGACCCAGTACTTC.

Note on this clone: The same CDR3 arises from other DNA sequences in this sample as well. V usage is TRBV5-1 and J usage is TRBJ1-1; TRBD1 might be the D (5 bases). V lost 0 bases and J 1 base, leaving 7 bases between the germline ends. The CDR3 is 14 residues long. CDR1 and CDR2 (germline): SGHRS, YFSETQ. The CDR3 coding sequence is TGCGCCAGCAGCTTGGACAGGTGGAACACTGAAGCTTTCTTT. It encodes CASSLDRWNTEAFF.

The genes are TRBV19 and TRBJ2-7, with 14 bases aligning to TRBD2. J gave up 0 bases and V 7 bases, and 11 bases lay outside the gene matches. The CDR3 is made up of 18 amino acids. Germline V gene data show CDR1 as LNHDA and CDR2 as SQIVND (reference sequence). The CDR3 nucleotides read TGTGCCAGTAAGGGCGTTGGGACTAGCGGGAGTGGCTCCTACGAGCAGTACTTC. Translated: CASKGVGTSGSGSYEQYF.

The rearrangement uses TRBV28 and TRBJ2-5; the D is unclear. The length of the CDR3 is 14 residues. Per germline, CDR1 MDHEN and CDR2 SYDVKM. The germline V and J ends were trimmed by 7 bases and 5 bases, with 17 bases remaining between them. CDR3 loop: CASMDPGEGETQYF. The CDR3 DNA follows: TGTGCCAGCATGGATCCCGGAGAAGGCGAGACCCAGTACTTC.

The rearrangement uses TRBV30 and TRBJ2-5, with 9 bases matching TRBD2. CDR1 and CDR2 from the germline V gene are GTSNPN and SVGIG (reference sequence). This CDR3 is built from 16 residues. With V trimmed by 1 base and J by 5 bases, 11 bases remained unmatched. The CDR3 loop reads CAWSDLGTSTRETQYF. DNA of the CDR3: TGTGCCTGGAGTGACCTCGGGACTAGCACTAGGGAGACCCAGTACTTC.

The table lists this clone with a count of one. The CDR3 bases are TGCGCCAGCAGACCCGACAGGGGGCCCTACGAGCAGTACTTC. This sequence encodes CASRPDRGPYEQYF. This chain connects TRBV5-1 to TRBJ2-5, with 10 positions matching TRBD1. Matching the DNA end better, TRBJ2-7 makes the J call doubtful. Germline lookup yields CDR1 SGHRS and CDR2 YFSETQ. The CDR3 has 14 amino acids.

The CDR3 protein is CASSPASGVGQPQHF. The DNA of the CDR3 is TGTGCCAGCAGTCCGGCATCAGGGGTTGGACAGCCCCAGCATTTT. The rearrangement uses TRBV27 and TRBJ1-5, with D perhaps TRBD1 (6 bases). Between the trimmed V and J ends, which lost 5 bases and 7 bases, there was a span of 18 bases. CDR1 and CDR2 from the germline V gene are MNHEY and SMNVEV (reference sequence). The CDR3 loop spans 15 amino acids.